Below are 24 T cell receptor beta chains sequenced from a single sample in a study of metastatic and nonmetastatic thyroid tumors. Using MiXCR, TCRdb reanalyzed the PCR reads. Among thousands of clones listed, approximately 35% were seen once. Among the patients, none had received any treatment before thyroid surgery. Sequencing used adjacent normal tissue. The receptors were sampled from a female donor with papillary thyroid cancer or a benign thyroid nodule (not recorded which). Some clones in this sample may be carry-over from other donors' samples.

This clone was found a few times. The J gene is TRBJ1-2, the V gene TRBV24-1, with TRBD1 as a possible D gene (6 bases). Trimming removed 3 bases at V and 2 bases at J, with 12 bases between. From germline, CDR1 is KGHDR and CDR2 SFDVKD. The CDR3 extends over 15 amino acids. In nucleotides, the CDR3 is TGTGCCACCAGTGATCCCCGGACAGAAAACTATGGCTACACCTTC. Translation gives CATSDPRTENYGYTF.

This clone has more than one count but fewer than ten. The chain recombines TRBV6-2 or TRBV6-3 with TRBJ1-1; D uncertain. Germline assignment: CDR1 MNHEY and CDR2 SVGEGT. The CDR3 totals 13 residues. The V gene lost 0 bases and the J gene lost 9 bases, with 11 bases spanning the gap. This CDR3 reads CASSYSNLNQAFF. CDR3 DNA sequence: TGTGCCAGCAGTTACTCAAATCTCAACCAAGCTTTCTTT.

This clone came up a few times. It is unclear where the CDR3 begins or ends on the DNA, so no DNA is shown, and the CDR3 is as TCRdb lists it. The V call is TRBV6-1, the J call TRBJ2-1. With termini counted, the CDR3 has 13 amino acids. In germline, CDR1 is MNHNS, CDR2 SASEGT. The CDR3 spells CASSTSTYNEQFF.

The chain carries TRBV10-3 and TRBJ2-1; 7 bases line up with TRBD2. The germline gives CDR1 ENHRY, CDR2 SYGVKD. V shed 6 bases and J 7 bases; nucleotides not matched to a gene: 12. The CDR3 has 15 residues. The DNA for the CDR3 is TGTGCCATCAGGACCTTCACGGGAGGACGGAATGAGCAGTTCTTC. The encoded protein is CAIRTFTGGRNEQFF.

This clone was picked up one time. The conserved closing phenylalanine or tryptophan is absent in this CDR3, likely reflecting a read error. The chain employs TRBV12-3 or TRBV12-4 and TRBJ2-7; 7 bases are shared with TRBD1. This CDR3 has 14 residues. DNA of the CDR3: TGTGCCAGCAGTATCCGGACAGGAACCTACGATCAGTACTGC. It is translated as CASSIRTGTYDQYC.

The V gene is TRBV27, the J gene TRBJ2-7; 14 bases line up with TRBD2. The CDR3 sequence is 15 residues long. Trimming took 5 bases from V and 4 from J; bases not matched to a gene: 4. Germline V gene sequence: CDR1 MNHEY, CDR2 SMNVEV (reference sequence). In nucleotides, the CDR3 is TGTGCCAGCAGTCCGGGACTAGCGGGAGTGTACGAGCAGTACTTC. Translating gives CASSPGLAGVYEQYF.

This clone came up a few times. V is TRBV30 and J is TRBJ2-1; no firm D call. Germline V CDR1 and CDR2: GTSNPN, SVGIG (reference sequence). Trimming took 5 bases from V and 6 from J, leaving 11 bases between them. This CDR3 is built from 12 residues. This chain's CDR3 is CAWLWKVNEQFF. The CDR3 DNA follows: TGTGCCTGGCTCTGGAAAGTCAATGAGCAGTTCTTC.

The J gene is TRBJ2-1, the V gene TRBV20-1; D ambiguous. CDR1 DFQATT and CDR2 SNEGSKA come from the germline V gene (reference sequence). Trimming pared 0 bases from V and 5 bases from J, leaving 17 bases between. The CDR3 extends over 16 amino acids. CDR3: CSARDIQVGPNNEQFF. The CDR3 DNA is TGCAGTGCTAGAGATATCCAGGTAGGCCCTAACAATGAGCAGTTCTTC.

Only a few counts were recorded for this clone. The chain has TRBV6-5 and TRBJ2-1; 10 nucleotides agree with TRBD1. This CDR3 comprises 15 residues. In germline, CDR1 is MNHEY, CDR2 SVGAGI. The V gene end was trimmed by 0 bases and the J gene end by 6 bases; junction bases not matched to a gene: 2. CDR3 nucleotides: TGTGCCAGCAGTTACTCGCGGACAGGGGGCAATGAGCAGTTCTTC. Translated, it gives CASSYSRTGGNEQFF.

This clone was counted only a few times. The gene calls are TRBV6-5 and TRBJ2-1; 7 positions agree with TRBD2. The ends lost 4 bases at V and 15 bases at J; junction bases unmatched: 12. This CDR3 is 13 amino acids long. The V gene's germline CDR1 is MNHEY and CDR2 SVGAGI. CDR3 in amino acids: CASSLSAGLERFF. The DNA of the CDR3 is TGTGCCAGCAGTTTATCAGCGGGGTTAGAACGGTTCTTC.

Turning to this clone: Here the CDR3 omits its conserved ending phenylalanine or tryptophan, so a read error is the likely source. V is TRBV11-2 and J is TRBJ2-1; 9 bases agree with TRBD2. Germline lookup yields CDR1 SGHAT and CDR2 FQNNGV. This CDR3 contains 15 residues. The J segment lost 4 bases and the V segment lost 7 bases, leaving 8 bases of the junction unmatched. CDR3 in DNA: TGTGCCAGCAACCACGGGACTAGCCATTACAATGAGCAGTTCCTC. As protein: CASNHGTSHYNEQFL.

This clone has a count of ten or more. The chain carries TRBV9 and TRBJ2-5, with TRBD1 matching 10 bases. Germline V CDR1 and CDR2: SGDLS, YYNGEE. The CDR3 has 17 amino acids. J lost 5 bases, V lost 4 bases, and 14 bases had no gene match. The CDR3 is CASSPPGQGSSAETQYF. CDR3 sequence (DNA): TGTGCCAGCAGCCCCCCGGGACAGGGGTCTTCAGCCGAGACCCAGTACTTC.

CDR3 amino acids: CASTNGEGVNTEAFF. The CDR3 DNA reads TGTGCCAGCACCAACGGGGAGGGCGTGAACACTGAAGCTTTCTTT. This chain links TRBV2 with TRBJ1-1; D not resolved. The CDR3 has 15 residues. Germline CDR1 and CDR2: SNHLY and FYNNEI. The V gene lost 7 bases and the J gene lost 0 bases, with 15 bases spanning the gap.

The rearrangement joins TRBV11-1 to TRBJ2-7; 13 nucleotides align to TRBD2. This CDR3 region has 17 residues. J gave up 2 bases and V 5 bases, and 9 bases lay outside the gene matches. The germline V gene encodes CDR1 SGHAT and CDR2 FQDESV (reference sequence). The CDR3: CASSLSGTSGDPYEQYF. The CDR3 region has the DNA TGTGCCAGCAGCCTATCCGGGACTAGCGGGGACCCCTACGAGCAGTACTTC.

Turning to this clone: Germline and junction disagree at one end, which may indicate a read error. The CDR3 loop is CASSLVQFGYEHYF. In DNA form, the CDR3 reads TGTGCCAGCTCCCTAGTACAATTTGGGTACGAGCATTACTTC. The rearrangement uses TRBV6-1 and TRBJ2-7; no clear D. The length of the CDR3 is 14 residues. Looked up from germline, CDR1 is MNHNS and CDR2 is SASEGT.

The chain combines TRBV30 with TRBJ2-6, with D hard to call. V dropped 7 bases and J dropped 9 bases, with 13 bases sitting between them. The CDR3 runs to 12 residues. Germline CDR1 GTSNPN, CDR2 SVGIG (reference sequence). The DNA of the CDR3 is TGTGCCTACGATTCCTCCGTCAACGTCCTGACTTTC. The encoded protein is CAYDSSVNVLTF.

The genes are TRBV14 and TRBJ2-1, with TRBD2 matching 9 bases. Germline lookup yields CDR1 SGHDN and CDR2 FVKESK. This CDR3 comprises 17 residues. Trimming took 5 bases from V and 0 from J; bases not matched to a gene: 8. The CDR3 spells CASSVLGAGGSYNEQFF. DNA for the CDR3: TGTGCCAGCAGCGTATTAGGAGCGGGGGGCTCCTACAATGAGCAGTTCTTC.

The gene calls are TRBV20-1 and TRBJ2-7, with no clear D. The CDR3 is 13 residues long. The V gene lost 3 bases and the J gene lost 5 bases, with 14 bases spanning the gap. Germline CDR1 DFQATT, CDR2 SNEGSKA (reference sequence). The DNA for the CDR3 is TGCAGTGCTAGTTACGTAGGGTTAGACGAGCAGTACTTC. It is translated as CSASYVGLDEQYF.

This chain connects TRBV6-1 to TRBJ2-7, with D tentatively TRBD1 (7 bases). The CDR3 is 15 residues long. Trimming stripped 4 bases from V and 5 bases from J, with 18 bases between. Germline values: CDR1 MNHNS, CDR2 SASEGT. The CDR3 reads CASSVADRLRDEQYF. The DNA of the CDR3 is TGTGCCAGCAGTGTAGCGGACAGGCTTCGCGACGAGCAGTACTTC.

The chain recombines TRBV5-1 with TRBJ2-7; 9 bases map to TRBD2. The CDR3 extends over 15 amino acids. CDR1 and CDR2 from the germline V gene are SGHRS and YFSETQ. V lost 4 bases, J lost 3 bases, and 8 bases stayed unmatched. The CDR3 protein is CASSAAGGLFYEQYF. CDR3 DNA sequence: TGCGCCAGCAGCGCAGCGGGGGGCCTCTTCTACGAGCAGTACTTC.

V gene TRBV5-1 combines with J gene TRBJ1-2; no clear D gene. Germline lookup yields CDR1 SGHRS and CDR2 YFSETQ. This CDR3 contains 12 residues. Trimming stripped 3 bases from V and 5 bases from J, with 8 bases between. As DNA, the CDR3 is TGCGCCAGCAGCTCTCAGGAATATGGCTACACCTTC. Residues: CASSSQEYGYTF.

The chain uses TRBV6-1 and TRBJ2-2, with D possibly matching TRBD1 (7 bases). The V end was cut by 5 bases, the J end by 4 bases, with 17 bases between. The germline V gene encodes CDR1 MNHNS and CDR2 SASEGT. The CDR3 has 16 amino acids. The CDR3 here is CASSLRAGGRTGELFF. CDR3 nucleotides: TGTGCCAGCAGTTTAAGGGCAGGGGGGCGCACCGGGGAGCTGTTTTTT.

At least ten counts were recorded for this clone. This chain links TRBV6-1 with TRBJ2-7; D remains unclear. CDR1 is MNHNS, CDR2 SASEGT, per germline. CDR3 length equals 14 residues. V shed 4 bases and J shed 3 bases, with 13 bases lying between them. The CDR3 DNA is TGTGCCAGCAGTGGCTCCCATTCCCGCTACGAGCAGTACTTC. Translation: CASSGSHSRYEQYF.

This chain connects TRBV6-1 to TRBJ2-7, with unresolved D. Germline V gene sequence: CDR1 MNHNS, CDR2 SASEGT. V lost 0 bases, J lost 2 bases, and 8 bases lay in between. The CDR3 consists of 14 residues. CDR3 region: CASSEAFITYEQYF. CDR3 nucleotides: TGTGCCAGCAGTGAAGCTTTCATTACCTACGAGCAGTACTTC.